The present entry profiles one TCR beta chain with its context. Original processing notes: Reference gene primer amplification gave nucleated cell count estimates. TCRdb's table, derived via immunoSEQ multiplex PCR, lists solely in-frame clones and lacks some. For V, J and clone size, that table is used; D and trimming come from the DNA. This table holds some 57,000 clones, roughly 87% found once. The sample is drawn from a study of blood T cell repertoires in COVID-19. Study details: Some COVID-19 samples were acute and others convalescent; all came from the United States, Italy and Spain.

The V gene lost 2 bases and the J gene lost 3 bases, with 8 bases spanning the gap. Per germline, CDR1 GTSNPN and CDR2 SVGIG (reference sequence). This CDR3 region has 13 residues. The sample taken for sequencing was peripheral blood. The receptor was isolated from a human donor in a cohort sampled during active COVID-19. The rearrangement joins TRBV30 to TRBJ1-5; D perhaps matches TRBD1 (5 bases). The CDR3, as DNA: TGTGCCTGGAGTACCAGGGACAATCAGCCCCAGCATTTT. Translation: CAWSTRDNQPQHF.